The rows below give T cell receptor beta chains drawn from one sample of a study of cytomegalovirus exposure and HLA in healthy donors. This table comes from immunoSEQ multiplex PCR, and its TCRdb copy is limited to in-frame clones, with some not included. The sample lists more than 85,000 clones, approximately 73% occurring once. Sequenced material: PBMCs. These TCRs come from a woman aged 50 to 60 in good health and CMV-seropositive. The CDR3 runs from the conserved cysteine through the conserved F or W. Not every row has a clone size; where given, it reads once, few, many or a size class.

clone size | V gene | CDR3 protein
few | TRBV5-6 | CASSRMDRVNTEAFF
. | TRBV15 | CATSRDRWSYEQYF
few | TRBV2 | CASSVESNEQFF
. | TRBV5-1 | CASSLGGAETQYF
. | TRBV10-3 | CAISLAGGPKQFF
. | TRBV9 | CASSVDGGAAKNIQYF
. | TRBV7-8 | CASSALRGAIDTQYF
. | TRBV7-2 | CASSSDSEQYF
. | TRBV14 | CASSQDTYDYGYTF
. | TRBV9 | CASSGGTGSNTGELFF
. | TRBV11-1 | CASSTNTDGYTF
. | TRBV7-9 | CASSLTGVGGYTF
. | TRBV2 | CASWLGGSGNTIYF
. | TRBV7-9 | CASSLALGLAGGRADTQYF
. | TRBV6-1 | CASSPTLSGQTKQYF
once | TRBV5-1 | CASSLGGVEYEQYF
. | TRBV30 | CAWSQGARGNTIYF
. | TRBV5-4 | CASRGSGHYEQYF
. | TRBV18 | CASSPLGLAGNTGELFF
. | TRBV9 | CASSVGQGAGEKLFF
few | TRBV6-6 | CASRPGTPNGYTF
few | TRBV11-3 | CASSPGLYGTQYF
. | TRBV5-5 | CASSLQPGRDSPLHF
. | TRBV30 | CAWRGGGDTEAFF
few | TRBV27 | CASSLYPAGDQPQHF
. | TRBV4-2 | CASSQPGTPPETQYF
few | TRBV7-6 | CASSQQLAGVVETQYF
. | TRBV7-3 | CASSHLPGAGKTGELFF
. | TRBV9 | CASSSGGVYGYTF
once | TRBV11-2 | CASSFSLAGGSYNEQFF
. | TRBV7-2 | CASSLGSAGELFF
few | TRBV6-1 | CASSPDRGEQYF
. | TRBV4-1 | CASSQVFREPYGYTF
once | TRBV2 | CASTLQLGNTIYF
. | TRBV6-6 | CASRRGQGRSYEQYF
. | TRBV14 | CASSQDTLGGGYTF
once | TRBV9 | CASSGTSGVGKGTNEQFF
. | TRBV5-1 | CASSLGGDSGNTIYF
. | TRBV7-3 | CASSLVGGDYGYTF
. | TRBV19 | CASRRQGGLYEKLFF
. | TRBV5-8 | CASSRRQDNNQPQHF
. | TRBV6-5 | CASSNTGGELFF
few | TRBV5-1 | CASSSGGGTEAFF
few | TRBV7-6 | CASSLGQEFSYEQYF
. | TRBV6-1 | CASSASGLAEWRQFF
. | TRBV4-1 | CASSQVAGGSDEQYF
. | TRBV7-9 | CASSLEGLGETQYF
few | TRBV9 | CASSPTSQQGDEQFF
. | TRBV5-1 | CASSLTSGGAGGTGELFF
. | TRBV27 | CASAGPTGTGELFF
. | TRBV6-1 | CASSARDSGELFF
. | TRBV30 | CAWSEGLAGAVPPYNEQFF
. | TRBV27 | CASSSRGWYGYTF
few | TRBV7-3 | CASSHEAVDEQFF
. | TRBV11-3 | CASSLVRGPGSYNEQFF
. | TRBV15 | CATSRDGGPSTDTQYF
. | TRBV19 | CASSIVGLGVEQYF
. | TRBV30 | CAGQDGYTF